This T cell receptor (beta chain) was identified during a study of CD8 T cells in ankylosing spondylitis. Each CDR3 protein gets one entry after TCRdb re-called the 5' RACE reads with MiXCR. The sample lists approximately 200,000 distinct CDR3 sequences, 13% occurring once. The sample comprised blood, either unsorted or a sorted T cell fraction (not recorded which). The TCR comes from a female donor with ankylosing spondylitis or in good health (not recorded which).

The CDR3 loop is CASSAGTGDEKLFF. The CDR3 bases are TGTGCCAGCAGCGCCGGGACAGGGGATGAAAAACTGTTTTTT. The V call is TRBV7-6, the J call TRBJ1-4, with TRBD1 matching over 10 bases. Looked up from germline, CDR1 is SGHVS and CDR2 is FNYEAQ. After removal of 5 bases from V and 6 bases from J, the junction contained 3 bases not matched to a gene. The CDR3 extends over 14 amino acids. Filled out from reference TRBV7-6 and TRBJ1-4, the complete variable domain reads GAGVSQSPRYKVTKRGQDVALRCDPISGHVSLYWYRQALGQGPEFLTYFNYEAQQDKSGLPNDRFSAERPEGSISTLTIQRTEQRDSAMYRCASSAGTGDEKLFFGSGTQLSVL.